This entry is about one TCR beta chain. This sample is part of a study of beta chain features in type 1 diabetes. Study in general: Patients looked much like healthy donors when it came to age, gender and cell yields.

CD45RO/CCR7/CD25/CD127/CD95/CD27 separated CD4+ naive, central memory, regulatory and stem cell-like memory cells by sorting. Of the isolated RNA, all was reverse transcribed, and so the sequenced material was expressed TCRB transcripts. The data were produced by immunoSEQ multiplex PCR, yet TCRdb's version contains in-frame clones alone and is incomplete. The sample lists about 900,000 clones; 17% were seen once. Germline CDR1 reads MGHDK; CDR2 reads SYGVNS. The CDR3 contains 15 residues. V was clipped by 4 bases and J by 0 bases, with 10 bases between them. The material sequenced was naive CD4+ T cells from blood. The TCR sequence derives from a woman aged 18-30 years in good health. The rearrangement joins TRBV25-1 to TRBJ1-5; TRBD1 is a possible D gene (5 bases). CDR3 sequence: CASSVEDNSNQPQHF. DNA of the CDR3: TGTGCCAGCAGTGTAGAGGACAATAGCAATCAGCCCCAGCATTTT.